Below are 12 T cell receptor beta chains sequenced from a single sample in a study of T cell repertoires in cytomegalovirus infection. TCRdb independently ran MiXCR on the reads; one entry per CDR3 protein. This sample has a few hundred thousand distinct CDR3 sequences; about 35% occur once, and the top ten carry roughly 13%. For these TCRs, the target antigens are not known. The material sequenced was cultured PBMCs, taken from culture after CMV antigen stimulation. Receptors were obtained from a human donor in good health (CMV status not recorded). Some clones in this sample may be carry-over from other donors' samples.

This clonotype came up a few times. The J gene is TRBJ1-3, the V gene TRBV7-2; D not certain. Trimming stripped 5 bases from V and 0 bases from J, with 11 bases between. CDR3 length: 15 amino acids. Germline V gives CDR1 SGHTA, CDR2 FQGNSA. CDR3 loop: CASSPRLLSGNTIYF. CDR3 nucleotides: TGTGCCAGCAGCCCAAGACTGCTCTCTGGAAACACCATATATTTT.

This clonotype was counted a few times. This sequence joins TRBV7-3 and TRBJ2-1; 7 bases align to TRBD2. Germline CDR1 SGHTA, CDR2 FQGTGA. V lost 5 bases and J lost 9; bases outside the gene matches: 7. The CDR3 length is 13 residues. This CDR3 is CASSRTTSSEQFF. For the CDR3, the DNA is TGTGCCAGCAGCCGAACGACTAGCAGTGAGCAGTTCTTC. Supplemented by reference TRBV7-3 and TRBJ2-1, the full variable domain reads GAGVSQTPSNKVTEKGKYVELRCDPISGHTALYWYRQSLGQGPEFLIYFQGTGAADDSGLPNDRFFAVRPEGSVSTLKIQRTERGDSAVYLCASSRTTSSEQFFGPGTRLTVL.

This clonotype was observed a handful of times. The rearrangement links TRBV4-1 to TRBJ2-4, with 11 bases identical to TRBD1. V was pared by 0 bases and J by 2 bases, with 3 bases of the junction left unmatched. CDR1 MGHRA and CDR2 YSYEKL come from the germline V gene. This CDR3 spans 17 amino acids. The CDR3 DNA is TGCGCCAGCAGCCAAGAGGGGACAGGGGGAACCAAAAACATTCAGTACTTC. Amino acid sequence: CASSQEGTGGTKNIQYF.

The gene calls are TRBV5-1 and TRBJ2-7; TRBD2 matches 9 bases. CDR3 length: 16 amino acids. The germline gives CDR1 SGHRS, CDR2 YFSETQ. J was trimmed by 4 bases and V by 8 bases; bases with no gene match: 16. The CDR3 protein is CARLPAYSGSRYEQYV. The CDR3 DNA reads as TGCGCCAGACTGCCCGCCTATAGCGGGAGTCGGTACGAGCAGTACGTC.

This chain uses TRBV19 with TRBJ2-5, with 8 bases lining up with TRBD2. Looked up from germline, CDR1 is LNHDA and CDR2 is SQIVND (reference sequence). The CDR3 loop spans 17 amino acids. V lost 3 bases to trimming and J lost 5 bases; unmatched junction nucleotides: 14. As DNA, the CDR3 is TGTGCCAGTAGTATCGGGGGGGTGACTAGGTTCGCGGAGACCCAGTACTTC. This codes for CASSIGGVTRFAETQYF.

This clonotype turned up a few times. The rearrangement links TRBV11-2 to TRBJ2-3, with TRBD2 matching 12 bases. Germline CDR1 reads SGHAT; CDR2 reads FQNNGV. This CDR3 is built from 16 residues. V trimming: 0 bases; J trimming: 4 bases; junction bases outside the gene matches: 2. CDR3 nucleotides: TGTGCCAGCAGCTTAGAACTAGCGGGAGGCTCAGATACGCAGTATTTT. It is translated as CASSLELAGGSDTQYF.

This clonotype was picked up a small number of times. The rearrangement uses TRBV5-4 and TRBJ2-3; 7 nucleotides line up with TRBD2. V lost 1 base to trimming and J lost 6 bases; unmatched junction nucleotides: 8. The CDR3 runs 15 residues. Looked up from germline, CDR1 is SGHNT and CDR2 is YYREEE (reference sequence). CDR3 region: CASSLRSGIEDTQYF. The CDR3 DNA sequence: TGTGCCAGCAGCTTGAGGAGCGGGATAGAGGATACGCAGTATTTT.

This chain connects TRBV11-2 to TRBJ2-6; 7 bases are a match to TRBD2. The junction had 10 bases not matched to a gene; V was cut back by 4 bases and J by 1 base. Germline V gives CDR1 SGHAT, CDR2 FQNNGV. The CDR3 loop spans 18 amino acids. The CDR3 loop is CASSSTRDYFSGANVLTF. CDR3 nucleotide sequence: TGTGCCAGCAGCTCGACTCGGGACTATTTTTCTGGGGCCAACGTCCTGACTTTC.

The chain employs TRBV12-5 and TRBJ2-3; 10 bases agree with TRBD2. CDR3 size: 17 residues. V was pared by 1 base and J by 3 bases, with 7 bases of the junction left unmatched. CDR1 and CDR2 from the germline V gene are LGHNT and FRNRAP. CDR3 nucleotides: TGTGCTAGTGGTTTGGCCCCTACTAGCGGGACGACAGATACGCAGTATTTT. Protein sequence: CASGLAPTSGTTDTQYF.

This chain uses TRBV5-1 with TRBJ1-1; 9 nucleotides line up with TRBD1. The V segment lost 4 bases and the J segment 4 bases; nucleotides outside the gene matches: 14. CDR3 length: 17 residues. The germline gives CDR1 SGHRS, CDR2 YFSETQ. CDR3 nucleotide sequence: TGCGCCAGCAGCCCCGGGACAGGGTCCGGTATTAGCACTGAAGCTTTCTTT. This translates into CASSPGTGSGISTEAFF. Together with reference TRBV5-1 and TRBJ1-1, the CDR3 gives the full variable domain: KAGVTQTPRYLIKTRGQQVTLSCSPISGHRSVSWYQQTPGQGLQFLFEYFSETQRNKGNFPGRFSGRQFSNSRSEMNVSTLELGDSALYLCASSPGTGSGISTEAFFGQGTRLTVV.

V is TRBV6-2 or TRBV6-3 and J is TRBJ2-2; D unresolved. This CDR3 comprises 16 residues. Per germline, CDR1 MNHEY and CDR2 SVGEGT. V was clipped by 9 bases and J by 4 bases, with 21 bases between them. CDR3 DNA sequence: TGTGCCAGGGTACCGTACCACCAAATTGCCACCGGGGAGCTGTTTTTT. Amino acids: CARVPYHQIATGELFF.

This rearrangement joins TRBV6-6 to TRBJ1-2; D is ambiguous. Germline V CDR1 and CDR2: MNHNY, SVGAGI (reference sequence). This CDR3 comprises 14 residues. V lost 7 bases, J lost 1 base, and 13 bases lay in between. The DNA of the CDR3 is TGTGCCAGCACCACCTCTCAGAATAACTATGGCTACACCTTC. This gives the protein CASTTSQNNYGYTF.